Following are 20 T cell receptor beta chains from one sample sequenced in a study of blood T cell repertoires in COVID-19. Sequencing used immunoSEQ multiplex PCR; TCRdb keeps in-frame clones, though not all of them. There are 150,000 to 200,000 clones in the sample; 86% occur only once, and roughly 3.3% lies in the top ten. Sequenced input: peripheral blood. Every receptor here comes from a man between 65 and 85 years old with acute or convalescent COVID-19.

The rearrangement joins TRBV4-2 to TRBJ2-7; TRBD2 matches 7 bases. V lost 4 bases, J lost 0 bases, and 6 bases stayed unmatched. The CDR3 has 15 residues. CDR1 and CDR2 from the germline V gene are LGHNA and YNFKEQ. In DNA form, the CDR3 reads TGTGCCAGCAGCCTCGACGGGGGGAGCTCCTACGAGCAGTACTTC. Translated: CASSLDGGSSYEQYF.

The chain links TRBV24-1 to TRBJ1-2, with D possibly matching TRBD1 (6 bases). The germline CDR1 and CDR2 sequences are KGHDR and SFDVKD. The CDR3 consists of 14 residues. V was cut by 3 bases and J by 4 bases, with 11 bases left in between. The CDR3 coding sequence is TGTGCCACCAGTGATCCCGGGACACCCTATGGCTACACCTTC. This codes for CATSDPGTPYGYTF.

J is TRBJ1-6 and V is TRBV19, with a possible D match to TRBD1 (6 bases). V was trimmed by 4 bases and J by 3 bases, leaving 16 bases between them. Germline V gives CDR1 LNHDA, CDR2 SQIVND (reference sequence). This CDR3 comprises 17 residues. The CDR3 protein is CASSTRQEGGYNSPLHF. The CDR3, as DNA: TGTGCCAGTAGTACAAGACAAGAAGGGGGCTATAATTCACCCCTCCACTTT.

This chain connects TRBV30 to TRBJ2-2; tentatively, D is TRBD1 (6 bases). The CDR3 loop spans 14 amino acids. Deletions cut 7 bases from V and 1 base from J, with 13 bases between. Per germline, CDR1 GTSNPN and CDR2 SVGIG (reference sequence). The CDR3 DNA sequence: TGTGCCTCTCTACCGGACAGGAACACCGGGGAGCTGTTTTTT. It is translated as CASLPDRNTGELFF.

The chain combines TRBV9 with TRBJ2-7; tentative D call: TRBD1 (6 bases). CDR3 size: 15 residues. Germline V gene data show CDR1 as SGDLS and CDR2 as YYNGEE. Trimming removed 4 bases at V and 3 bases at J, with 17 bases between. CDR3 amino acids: CASSPTMAGDYEQYF. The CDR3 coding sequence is TGTGCCAGCAGCCCCACCATGGCAGGGGACTACGAGCAGTACTTC.

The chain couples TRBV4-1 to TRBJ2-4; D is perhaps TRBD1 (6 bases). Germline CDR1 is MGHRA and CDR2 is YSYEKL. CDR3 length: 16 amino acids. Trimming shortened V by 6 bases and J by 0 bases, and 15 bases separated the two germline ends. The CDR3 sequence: CASRSVGALAKNIQYF. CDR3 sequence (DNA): TGCGCCAGCAGAAGCGTGGGGGCCCTAGCCAAAAACATTCAGTACTTC.

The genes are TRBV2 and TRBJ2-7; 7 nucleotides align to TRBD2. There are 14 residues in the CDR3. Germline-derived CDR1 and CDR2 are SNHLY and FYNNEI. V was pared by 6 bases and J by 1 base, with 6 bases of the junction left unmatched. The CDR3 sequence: CASRGGAGSYEQYF. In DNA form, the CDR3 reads TGTGCCAGCAGGGGCGGAGCGGGATCCTACGAGCAGTACTTC.

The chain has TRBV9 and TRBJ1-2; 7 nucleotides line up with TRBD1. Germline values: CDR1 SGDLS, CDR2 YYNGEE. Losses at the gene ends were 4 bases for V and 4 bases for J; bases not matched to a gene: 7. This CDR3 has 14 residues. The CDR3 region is CASSSQTGSYGYTF. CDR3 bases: TGTGCCAGCAGCTCCCAGACAGGGAGCTATGGCTACACCTTC.

Written as DNA, the CDR3 is TGCGCCAGCGGCAGGGGTACACAAGAGACCCAGTACTTC. Residues: CASGRGTQETQYF. V usage is TRBV5-1 and J usage is TRBJ2-5, with D tentatively TRBD1 (6 bases). The CDR3 has 13 residues. V lost 7 bases and J 2 bases, leaving 12 bases between the germline ends. Germline loops: CDR1 SGHRS, CDR2 YFSETQ.

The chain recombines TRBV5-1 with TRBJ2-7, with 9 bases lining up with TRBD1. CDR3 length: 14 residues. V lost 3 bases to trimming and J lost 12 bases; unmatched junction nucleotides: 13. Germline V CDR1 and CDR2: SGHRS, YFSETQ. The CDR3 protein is CASSYSGTGRVLYF. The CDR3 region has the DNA TGCGCCAGCAGCTACTCTGGGACAGGGAGGGTACTGTACTTC.

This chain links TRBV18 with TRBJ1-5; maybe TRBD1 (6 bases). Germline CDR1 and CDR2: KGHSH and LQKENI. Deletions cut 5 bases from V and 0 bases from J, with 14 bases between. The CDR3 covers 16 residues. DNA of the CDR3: TGTGCCAGCTCAGGATGGAGGACAGATAGCAATCAGCCCCAGCATTTT. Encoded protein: CASSGWRTDSNQPQHF.

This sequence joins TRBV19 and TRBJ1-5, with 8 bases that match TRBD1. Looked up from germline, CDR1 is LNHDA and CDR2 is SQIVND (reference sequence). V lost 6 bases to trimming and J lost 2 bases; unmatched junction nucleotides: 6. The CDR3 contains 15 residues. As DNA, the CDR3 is TGTGCCAGTAGCGCGGACAGGGTGGGCAATCAGCCCCAGCATTTT. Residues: CASSADRVGNQPQHF. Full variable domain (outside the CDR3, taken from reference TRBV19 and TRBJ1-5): DGGITQSPKYLFRKEGQNVTLSCEQNLNHDAMYWYRQDPGQGLRLIYYSQIVNDFQKGDIAEGYSVSREKKESFPLTVTSAQKNPTAFYLCASSADRVGNQPQHFGDGTRLSIL.

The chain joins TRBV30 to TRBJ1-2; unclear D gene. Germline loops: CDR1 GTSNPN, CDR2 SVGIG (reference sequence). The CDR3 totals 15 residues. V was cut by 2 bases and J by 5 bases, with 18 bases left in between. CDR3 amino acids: CAWSRIPPSAYGYTF. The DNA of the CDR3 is TGTGCCTGGAGTCGGATACCCCCCAGCGCGTATGGCTACACCTTC.

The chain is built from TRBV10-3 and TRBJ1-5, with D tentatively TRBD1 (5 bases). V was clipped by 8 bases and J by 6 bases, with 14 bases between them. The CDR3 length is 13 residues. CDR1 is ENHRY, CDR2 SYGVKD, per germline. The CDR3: CAIGRGFGQPQHF. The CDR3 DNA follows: TGTGCCATCGGACGGGGGTTCGGTCAGCCCCAGCATTTT.

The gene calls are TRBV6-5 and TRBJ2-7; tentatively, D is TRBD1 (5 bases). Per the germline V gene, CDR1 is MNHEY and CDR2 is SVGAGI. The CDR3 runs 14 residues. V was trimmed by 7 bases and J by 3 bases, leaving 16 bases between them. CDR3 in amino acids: CASKIREGVYEQYF. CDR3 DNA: TGTGCCAGCAAGATCCGAGAAGGGGTCTACGAGCAGTACTTC.

CDR3 sequence (DNA): TGTGCCAGCAGCATAGGACAGTCTCTGAACACCGGGGAGCTGTTTTTT. Translated, it gives CASSIGQSLNTGELFF. The V gene is TRBV9, the J gene TRBJ2-2, with D possibly matching TRBD1 (6 bases). Germline CDR1 reads SGDLS; CDR2 reads YYNGEE. Between the trimmed V and J ends, which lost 4 bases and 1 base, there was a span of 14 bases. The CDR3 totals 16 residues.

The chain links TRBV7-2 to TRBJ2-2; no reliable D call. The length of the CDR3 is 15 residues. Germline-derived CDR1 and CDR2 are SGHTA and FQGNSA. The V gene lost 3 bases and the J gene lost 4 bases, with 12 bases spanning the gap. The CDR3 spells CASSLRLHITGELFF. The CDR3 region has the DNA TGTGCCAGCAGCTTGCGGCTACACATCACCGGGGAGCTGTTTTTT. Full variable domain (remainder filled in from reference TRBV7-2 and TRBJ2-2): GAGVSQSPSNKVTEKGKDVELRCDPISGHTALYWYRQSLGQGLEFLIYFQGNSAPDKSGLPSDRFSAERTGGSVSTLTIQRTQQEDSAVYLCASSLRLHITGELFFGEGSRLTVL.

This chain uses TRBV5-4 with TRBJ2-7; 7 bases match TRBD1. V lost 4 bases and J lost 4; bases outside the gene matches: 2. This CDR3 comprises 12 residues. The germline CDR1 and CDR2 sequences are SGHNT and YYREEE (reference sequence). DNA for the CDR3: TGTGCCAGCAGCGCGACAGGGTACGAGCAGTACTTC. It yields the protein CASSATGYEQYF.

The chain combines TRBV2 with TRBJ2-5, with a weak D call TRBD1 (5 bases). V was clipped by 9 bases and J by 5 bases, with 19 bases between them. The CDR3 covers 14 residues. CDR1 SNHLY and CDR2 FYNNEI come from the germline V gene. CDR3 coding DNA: TGTGCCAGTAAACTGCAGGGTGCTCGGGAGACCCAGTACTTC. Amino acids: CASKLQGARETQYF.

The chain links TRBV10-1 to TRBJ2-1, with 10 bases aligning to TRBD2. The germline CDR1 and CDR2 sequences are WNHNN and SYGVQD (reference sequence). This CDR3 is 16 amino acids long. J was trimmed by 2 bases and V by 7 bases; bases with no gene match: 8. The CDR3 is CASTASGRPPYNEQFF. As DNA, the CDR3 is TGCGCCAGCACCGCTAGCGGGAGACCCCCCTACAATGAGCAGTTCTTC.